This T cell receptor beta chain was identified in a study of tumor-infiltrating lymphocytes in primary liver carcinoma. Overall study context: Enrolled patients were male and female, aged 30 to 69 years.

Study-wide results and caveats: There was no comparison of CD4+ and CD8+ repertoires, as samples were bulk unsorted.

Unsorted whole blood yielded the blood RNA, and germline DNA was also extracted. Prior to the surgical procedure, 3.5 to 5 milliliters of peripheral blood were collected. On this clonotype itself: As yet, its antigen is unknown.

V shed 4 bases and J shed 7 bases, with 13 bases lying between them. There are 13 residues in the CDR3. Germline CDR1 reads MNHEY; CDR2 reads SVGEGT. With approximately 500 ng total RNA as template and a constant-region primer, TCR beta cDNA was made. Three rounds of nested multiplex PCR with slightly modified ARM-PCR produced TCR beta libraries. The first two PCR rounds used TRBV1-TRBV30 forward primers with a C-beta reverse primer, roughly 10 cycles each. TCRdb recomputed calls from the multiplex PCR reads with MiXCR, one row per CDR3 protein. The repertoire holds 300,000 to 350,000 distinct CDR3 sequences, with almost 60% as singletons.

The sample taken for sequencing was peripheral blood. The origin of this receptor is a woman aged 25 to 39 with primary liver carcinoma and hepatitis B virus infection. This sequence joins TRBV6-2 or TRBV6-3 and TRBJ2-5, with D perhaps matching TRBD1 or TRBD2 (5 bases each). This CDR3 is CASSFGGIGTQYF. DNA for the CDR3: TGTGCCAGCAGTTTTGGGGGAATTGGGACCCAGTACTTC.